The clone carrying this T cell receptor beta chain was seen repeatedly, ten times or more. The antigen remains unidentified. This entry is derived from a study of PD-L1 blockade in urothelial cancer. Whole-study findings and limits: Durable-benefit patients harbored more tumor-infiltrating T lymphocytes.

PCRs each included synthetic TCR analog templates spiked in. Sequencing was performed with immunoSEQ multiplex PCR; in TCRdb, only in-frame clones are kept and a portion is missing. Of tens of thousands of clones in the sample, roughly a third are singletons; the top ten hold more than 8.5%. The receptor was derived from a man in his fifties or sixties with urothelial cancer. The starting material was tumor tissue, obtained before atezolizumab (anti-PD-L1) treatment.

The CDR3 region has the DNA TGTGCCAGCAGCTTGGGACAGGGGGCTATGTGGCAGTTCTTC. This sequence encodes CASSLGQGAMWQFF. The V gene is TRBV11-3, the J gene TRBJ2-1; 12 bases are a match to TRBD1. The CDR3 has 14 residues. The V and J ends lost 3 bases and 12 bases, in that order; junction bases with no gene match: 6. Germline CDR1 reads SGHNT; CDR2 reads YENEEA.